Below are 29 T cell receptor beta chains sequenced from a single sample in a study of early T cells in non-severe SARS-CoV-2 infection. TCRdb reprocessed the 5' RACE reads with MiXCR, giving one entry per CDR3 protein. The data hold about 39,000 distinct CDR3 sequences, with roughly 4% observed a single time. Sequenced input: whole blood. All receptors come from an adult who was a healthcare worker with PCR-confirmed SARS-CoV-2 infection or an uninfected control (not recorded which).

This clonotype has a count of ten or more. This chain joins TRBV6-6 and TRBJ2-7, with D possibly TRBD1 on 5 matching bases. The germline CDR1 and CDR2 sequences are MNHNY and SVGAGI (reference sequence). V dropped 4 bases and J dropped 3 bases, with 16 bases sitting between them. CDR3 length: 15 amino acids. The CDR3, as DNA: TGTGCCAGCAGTTGGGGCGGCAGGGAACTCTACGAGCAGTACTTC. This encodes CASSWGGRELYEQYF.

This clonotype has at least ten counts. The J gene is TRBJ1-1, the V gene TRBV12-5, with 8 bases aligning to TRBD1. CDR3 length: 15 residues. Germline V gives CDR1 LGHNT, CDR2 FRNRAP. V shed 1 base and J 5 bases; nucleotides not matched to a gene: 6. The chain's CDR3 is CASGLGGTGGTEAFF. In nucleotides, the CDR3 is TGTGCTAGTGGTTTGGGCGGGACAGGCGGAACTGAAGCTTTCTTT.

This clonotype was seen repeatedly, ten times or more. An end of the junction does not agree with germline; a read error may underlie this. The chain combines TRBV7-7 with TRBJ2-2; perhaps TRBD1 as D (5 bases). The CDR3 has 13 amino acids. Germline loops: CDR1 SSHAT, CDR2 FNYEAQ (reference sequence). The CDR3 sequence is CASSLSGSGELFF. In DNA form, the CDR3 reads TGTGCTAGCAGCTTGTCAGGGTCCGGGGAGCTGTTTTTT.

This clonotype was detected ten times or more. The chain recombines TRBV20-1 with TRBJ2-7; either TRBD1 or TRBD2 may fit D (5 bases each). Germline-derived CDR1 and CDR2 are DFQATT and SNEGSKA (reference sequence). Between the trimmed V and J ends, which lost 0 bases and 2 bases, there was a span of 8 bases. This CDR3 region has 13 residues. The CDR3 here is CSARDGTTYEQYF. CDR3 in DNA: TGCAGTGCTAGAGATGGGACCACCTACGAGCAGTACTTC.

The rearrangement uses TRBV3-1 and TRBJ2-1; 8 bases match TRBD2. V dropped 1 base and J dropped 2; count of bases not matched to a gene: 4. The germline V gene has CDR1 LGHDT and CDR2 YNNKEL (reference sequence). The CDR3 extends over 16 amino acids. Here the CDR3 DNA reads TGTGCCAGCAGCCAAGGCCCAGCGGGAGCCTACAATGAGCAGTTCTTC. It specifies CASSQGPAGAYNEQFF.

Ten or more counts support this clonotype. The gene calls are TRBV5-1 and TRBJ2-1; 7 bases line up with TRBD2. The V segment lost 4 bases and the J segment 4 bases; nucleotides outside the gene matches: 2. Germline V gene lookup returns CDR1 SGHRS and CDR2 YFSETQ. The CDR3 extends over 13 amino acids. The DNA of the CDR3 is TGCGCCAGCAGCCATAGCGGGTACAATGAGCAGTTCTTC. Amino acid sequence: CASSHSGYNEQFF.

This clonotype was seen at least ten times. This chain uses TRBV20-1 with TRBJ2-3; TRBD2 aligns across 14 bases. The germline V gene encodes CDR1 DFQATT and CDR2 SNEGSKA (reference sequence). V was clipped by 5 bases and J by 4 bases; unmatched bases: 20. This CDR3 has 20 residues. Here the CDR3 reads CSAPPPPTSGGAFGADTQYF. The CDR3 nucleotides read TGCAGTGCTCCCCCTCCCCCGACTAGCGGGGGGGCCTTTGGCGCAGATACGCAGTATTTT.

This clonotype was counted at least ten times. CDR3 nucleotides: TGTGCCAGCAGCAAGGGGGCCAGGGTCGAGACCCAGTACTTC. Protein product: CASSKGARVETQYF. The chain combines TRBV6-1 with TRBJ2-5; 7 bases fit TRBD1. J lost 5 bases, V lost 6 bases, and 9 bases had no gene match. The germline gives CDR1 MNHNS, CDR2 SASEGT. The CDR3 runs to 14 residues.

Ten or more counts support this clonotype. The rearrangement links TRBV5-4 to TRBJ2-3; 8 bases align to TRBD2. CDR3 length: 14 amino acids. Germline CDR1 SGHNT, CDR2 YYREEE (reference sequence). With V trimmed by 4 bases and J by 2 bases, 3 bases remained unmatched. The CDR3: CASSRGGYTDTQYF. In nucleotides, the CDR3 is TGTGCCAGCAGCCGCGGGGGGTACACAGATACGCAGTATTTT.

This clonotype was recorded many times. The chain joins TRBV11-2 to TRBJ2-1; 10 bases map to TRBD1. J lost 16 bases, V lost 5 bases, and 11 bases had no gene match. This CDR3 has 13 amino acids. The V gene's germline CDR1 is SGHAT and CDR2 FQNNGV. CDR3 sequence (DNA): TGTGCCAGCAGCCCAAACCGGGACAGGGGTTCTTTCTTC. Translating gives CASSPNRDRGSFF.

This clonotype came up a few times. DNA of the CDR3: TGCGCCAGCTCTGGGGGTTTCAATGAGCAGTTCTTC. Amino acids: CASSGGFNEQFF. V is TRBV10-2 and J is TRBJ2-1, with D perhaps assigned TRBD1 or TRBD2 (5 bases each). V was clipped by 8 bases and J by 6 bases, with 11 bases between them. The CDR3 extends over 12 amino acids. The germline gives CDR1 WSHSY, CDR2 SAAADI.

V is TRBV29-1 and J is TRBJ2-5; D is perhaps TRBD1 (6 bases). Germline CDR1 SQVTM, CDR2 ANQGSEA. The CDR3 contains 12 residues. Trimming cost V 6 bases and J 7 bases, with 15 bases left between them. Here the CDR3 reads CSVGHLGGTQYF. The DNA of the CDR3 is TGCAGCGTGGGACACCTAGGGGGGACCCAGTACTTC.

This clonotype was counted between two and nine times. The gene calls are TRBV9 and TRBJ2-2; D is possibly TRBD1 or TRBD2 (6 bases each). The CDR3 spans 14 residues. Deletions cut 1 base from V and 8 bases from J, with 12 bases between. Germline V gene sequence: CDR1 SGDLS, CDR2 YYNGEE. DNA for the CDR3: TGTGCCAGCAGCGTAACGGGGGCTCAGGGGGAGCTGTTTTTT. As protein: CASSVTGAQGELFF.

This clonotype was recorded many times. This chain joins TRBV24-1 and TRBJ2-1, with 9 bases matching TRBD2. After removal of 12 bases from V and 6 bases from J, the junction contained 5 bases not matched to a gene. This CDR3 region has 12 residues. Germline V gene sequence: CDR1 KGHDR, CDR2 SFDVKD. In DNA form, the CDR3 reads TGTGCCGTTACTAGCGGGCTCAATGAGCAGTTCTTC. Protein product: CAVTSGLNEQFF.

The chain recombines TRBV6-5 with TRBJ2-2; perhaps D is TRBD1 or TRBD2 (5 bases each). The V gene lost 2 bases and the J gene lost 7 bases, with 17 bases spanning the gap. The germline CDR1 and CDR2 sequences are MNHEY and SVGAGI. The CDR3 contains 16 residues. This chain's CDR3 is CASSYVGGRAGGELFF. DNA for the CDR3: TGTGCCAGCAGTTACGTTGGCGGCAGGGCGGGCGGGGAGCTGTTTTTT.

Remarks on this clonotype: A read error may be the cause here, since a much bigger clone is one base away. This chain uses TRBV7-2 with TRBJ2-7; the match to TRBD2 covers 7 bases. CDR1 and CDR2 from the germline V gene are SGHTA and FQGNSA. CDR3 length equals 15 residues. The CDR3 DNA reads TGTGTCAGCAGCTTATCCGGGGGAGGGCGAGGCGAGCAGTACTTC. This sequence encodes CVSSLSGGGRGEQYF.

The table lists this clonotype with many counts. The chain has TRBV19 and TRBJ2-3; D may be TRBD2 (5 bases). CDR3 length: 14 amino acids. Germline assignment: CDR1 LNHDA and CDR2 SQIVND (reference sequence). Trimming took off 3 bases at V and 14 bases at J, with 21 bases between the two ends. The CDR3 sequence is CASSIGRTSNQWYF. CDR3 nucleotide sequence: TGTGCCAGTAGTATCGGTCGGACTTCCAACCAGTGGTATTTT.

The chain joins TRBV30 to TRBJ2-7, with a weak D call TRBD1 (6 bases). The germline V gene has CDR1 GTSNPN and CDR2 SVGIG (reference sequence). With 2 bases removed from V and 3 bases from J, the gap between germline ends came to 8 bases. The length of the CDR3 is 12 residues. The CDR3 region has the DNA TGTGCCTGGAGTTCAGGGGTCTACGAGCAGTACTTC. This gives the protein CAWSSGVYEQYF.

This clonotype came up many times. An end of the junction differs from the germline gene, which may be a read error. The chain joins TRBV5-1 to TRBJ1-6, with D possibly matching TRBD1 (6 bases). The germline V gene has CDR1 SGHRS and CDR2 YFSETQ. The CDR3 covers 15 residues. CDR3 residues: CASSRLGTRDSPLHF. In DNA, the CDR3 is TGCGCCAGCAGCCGGCTCGGGACACGGGATTCACCCCTCCATTTT.

There are many counts of this clonotype. The chain combines TRBV5-1 with TRBJ2-7; weak D call: TRBD2 (6 bases). This CDR3 is built from 12 residues. The germline V gene encodes CDR1 SGHRS and CDR2 YFSETQ. Trimming left V 2 bases short and J 6 bases short, with 9 bases between. The CDR3 bases are TGCGCCAGCAGCTTCGACGGGGGCGAGCAGTACTTC. Its protein is CASSFDGGEQYF.

This clonotype was counted ten times or more. The V call is TRBV6-2 or TRBV6-3, the J call TRBJ2-2; D unresolved. V lost 4 bases and J lost 4, with 7 bases in between. This CDR3 comprises 13 residues. Germline-derived CDR1 and CDR2 are MNHEY and SVGEGT. The CDR3 region has the DNA TGTGCCAGCAGTTCCCCCCCCACCGGGGAGCTGTTTTTT. Translation: CASSSPPTGELFF.

This clonotype was counted at least ten times. The rearrangement links TRBV27 to TRBJ1-4; possibly TRBD1 for D (5 bases). This CDR3 contains 16 residues. Trimming shortened V by 5 bases and J by 8 bases, and 21 bases separated the two germline ends. Per the germline V gene, CDR1 is MNHEY and CDR2 is SMNVEV (reference sequence). CDR3 loop: CASSPLYSGDGEKLFF. CDR3 coding DNA: TGTGCCAGCAGTCCGCTTTATTCGGGGGATGGGGAAAAACTGTTTTTT.

This clonotype has ten or more counts. The chain combines TRBV7-3 with TRBJ2-3; 13 nucleotides match TRBD2. The CDR3 sequence is 18 residues long. The J segment lost 3 bases and the V segment lost 0 bases, leaving 6 bases of the junction unmatched. Germline assignment: CDR1 SGHTA and CDR2 FQGTGA. The CDR3 sequence: CASSLTPGGLAGTDTQYF. Written as DNA, the CDR3 is TGTGCCAGCAGCTTAACTCCCGGGGGACTAGCGGGAACAGATACGCAGTATTTT.

This clonotype was counted ten times or more. The rearrangement joins TRBV20-1 to TRBJ1-2, with 7 nucleotides matching TRBD1. CDR3 size: 13 residues. V shed 3 bases and J 8 bases; nucleotides not matched to a gene: 9. The germline V gene has CDR1 DFQATT and CDR2 SNEGSKA (reference sequence). The CDR3 protein is CSASRGGAGGYTF. The CDR3 DNA is TGCAGTGCTAGCAGGGGGGGCGCCGGGGGCTACACCTTC.

This clonotype was found a few times. The V and J genes are TRBV27 and TRBJ2-7, with D perhaps being TRBD1 or TRBD2 (5 bases each). V lost 3 bases and J 3 bases, leaving 12 bases between the germline ends. The CDR3 extends over 14 amino acids. Germline CDR1 reads MNHEY; CDR2 reads SMNVEV (reference sequence). CDR3 loop: CASSFEGRVYEQYF. The CDR3 DNA reads as TGTGCCAGCAGTTTTGAGGGACGGGTCTACGAGCAGTACTTC.

This clonotype appeared many times. The V gene is TRBV3-1, the J gene TRBJ2-7, with D possibly matching TRBD2 (6 bases). The germline V gene has CDR1 LGHDT and CDR2 YNNKEL (reference sequence). Deletions cut 1 base from V and 4 bases from J, with 14 bases between. CDR3 length: 15 amino acids. This CDR3 reads CASSQGPGAGYEQYF. CDR3 bases: TGTGCCAGCAGCCAAGGCCCGGGAGCGGGTTACGAGCAGTACTTC.

This clonotype was seen repeatedly, ten times or more. This sequence joins TRBV10-2 and TRBJ2-3; the D gene could be TRBD1 or TRBD2 (5 bases each). Trimming took off 7 bases at V and 4 bases at J, with 18 bases between the two ends. Germline CDR1 is WSHSY and CDR2 is SAAADI. The CDR3 loop spans 15 amino acids. The CDR3, as DNA: TGCGCCAGCACCGACTCGACGAGGGACCCAGATACGCAGTATTTT. It is translated as CASTDSTRDPDTQYF.

This clonotype was seen many times. This chain links TRBV5-1 with TRBJ1-1; D gene uncertain. Trimming stripped 3 bases from V and 3 bases from J, with 12 bases between. CDR1 and CDR2 (germline): SGHRS, YFSETQ. This CDR3 contains 14 residues. The CDR3 region has the DNA TGCGCCAGCAGCTCCCTGATGGTGGACACTGAAGCTTTCTTT. Its translation is CASSSLMVDTEAFF.

This clonotype was counted a few times. V gene TRBV19 combines with J gene TRBJ2-2; tentatively, D is TRBD2 (5 bases). Trimming took off 5 bases at V and 3 bases at J, with 10 bases between the two ends. The CDR3 has 14 amino acids. The germline V gene has CDR1 LNHDA and CDR2 SQIVND (reference sequence). The CDR3 protein is CASSSRTDTGELFF. CDR3 nucleotides: TGTGCCAGTAGTTCTAGGACTGACACCGGGGAGCTGTTTTTT. Looking up the rest from reference TRBV19 and TRBJ2-2 gives the full variable domain: DGGITQSPKYLFRKEGQNVTLSCEQNLNHDAMYWYRQDPGQGLRLIYYSQIVNDFQKGDIAEGYSVSREKKESFPLTVTSAQKNPTAFYLCASSSRTDTGELFFGEGSRLTVL.